Listed below are T cell receptor beta chains from one sample, sequenced in a study of vaccination and CD4 T cells after COVID-19. These receptors have no known antigen. MiXCR, applied by TCRdb to the PCR reads, yields one record per CDR3 protein. The sample consists of 10,000 to 13,000 distinct CDR3 sequences, less than 65% of them appearing once. Sequenced: CD4+ T cells from blood, cultured in vitro. The receptors were sampled from a human donor who had recovered from COVID-19. Each CDR3 is given with its conserved first and last residue. The order of the fields is V gene, D gene, clone size, J gene, CDR3 length, CDR3 DNA, CDR3 protein. D genes are given only for firm matches. Clone size is shown for a subset of rows, as once, few, many or a class of expanded clone.

TRBV30,.,few,TRBJ1-1,15,TGTGCCTGGAGTGTTGGGGGGCAGGCGAACACTGAAGCTTTCTTT,CAWSVGGQANTEAFF
TRBV30,.,few,TRBJ2-5,15,TGTGCCTGGAGTGCTTTGGACCGAATCCAAGAGACCCAGTACTTC,CAWSALDRIQETQYF
TRBV6-1,TRBD2,once,TRBJ2-7,16,TGTGCCAGCAGGAGACAAGAGCGGGGTAGCTCCTACGAGCAGTACTTC,CASRRQERGSSYEQYF
TRBV30,.,.,TRBJ1-6,17,TGTGCCTGGAGTGTCCACTCAGGAAGAATTAAGAATTCACCCCTCCACTTT,CAWSVHSGRIKNSPLHF
TRBV2,.,few,TRBJ1-1,15,TGTGCCAGCAGTGAACAGGGACTTATGAACACTGAAGCTTTCTTT,CASSEQGLMNTEAFF
TRBV20-1,.,few,TRBJ1-2,15,TGCAGTGCCACCGGGACCGCGGCTTCTAACTATGGCTACACCTTC,CSATGTAASNYGYTF
TRBV9,.,.,TRBJ2-7,13,TGTGCCAGCAGCGGAGACAGGTTTCTCGAGCAGTACTTC,CASSGDRFLEQYF
TRBV2,.,.,TRBJ2-7,14,TGTGCCAGCAGGAGGTCGGGACTCGCCTACGAGCAGTACTTC,CASRRSGLAYEQYF
TRBV24-1,TRBD2,few,TRBJ2-1,16,TGTGCCACCAGTGACCCGGGGACTAGCGGGAGTAATGAGCAGTTCTTC,CATSDPGTSGSNEQFF
TRBV15,TRBD1,few,TRBJ2-3,14,TGTGCCACCAGCGGGACAGGGTGGGCGCTTACGCAGTATTTT,CATSGTGWALTQYF
TRBV19,.,.,TRBJ1-5,13,TGTGCCAGTAGTGTGGTCAGGGATGAGCCCCAGCATTTT,CASSVVRDEPQHF
TRBV12-3/TRBV12-4,.,.,TRBJ2-1,11,TGTGCCAGTATGGTCGTCAATGAGCAGTTCTTC,CASMVVNEQFF
TRBV27,.,.,TRBJ2-3,15,TGTGCCAGCAGTTTGGTGGCGGTCCGCACAGATACGCAGTATTTT,CASSLVAVRTDTQYF
TRBV10-2,.,.,TRBJ2-7,14,TGCGCCAGCAGTGAGTCTTTGCCTCCTCTACGGCAGTACTTC,CASSESLPPLRQYF
TRBV7-8,.,.,TRBJ1-6,16,TGTGCCAGCAGCTTAGTTTTACAGACCTTCAATTCATCCCTCCACTTT,CASSLVLQTFNSSLHF
TRBV24-1,.,.,TRBJ2-1,14,TGTGCCACCAGTGCGCGGCAGGCCTACAATGAGCAGTTCTTC,CATSARQAYNEQFF
TRBV20-1,TRBD2,.,TRBJ2-3,13,TGCAGTGCTCCAGGACTAGATCCAGATACGCAGTATTTT,CSAPGLDPDTQYF
TRBV7-9,.,.,TRBJ2-4,14,TGTGCCAGCAGCTTAGAAGGGATTTTAAACATTCAGTACTTC,CASSLEGILNIQYF
TRBV11-1,.,few,TRBJ2-5,11,TGTGCCAGCAGTTACCAAGAGACCCAGTACTTC,CASSYQETQYF
TRBV25-1,.,.,TRBJ2-5,13,TGTGCCAGCAGTGAACCGGGACAAGAGACCCAGTACTTC,CASSEPGQETQYF